The text below deals with one T cell receptor beta chain. The assay was immunoSEQ multiplex PCR, and TCRdb's table has in-frame clones only and misses some. Counted here are about 73,000 clones, 90% occurring once; the ten biggest clones make up over 7.5%. The sample is drawn from a study of T cell changes during pregnancy in multiple sclerosis. Germline V gives CDR1 SNHLY, CDR2 FYNNEI. V lost 6 bases and J lost 0, with 14 bases in between. CDR3 length: 15 residues. The sequences come from peripheral blood, collected after pregnancy. This clonotype was obtained from a female donor in good health, enrolled as a control in a pregnancy study. The chain has TRBV2 and TRBJ1-1; weak D call: TRBD1 (6 bases). CDR3 protein: CASSIKGGVNTEAFF. CDR3 DNA: TGTGCCAGCAGCATAAAAGGGGGGGTGAACACTGAAGCTTTCTTT.